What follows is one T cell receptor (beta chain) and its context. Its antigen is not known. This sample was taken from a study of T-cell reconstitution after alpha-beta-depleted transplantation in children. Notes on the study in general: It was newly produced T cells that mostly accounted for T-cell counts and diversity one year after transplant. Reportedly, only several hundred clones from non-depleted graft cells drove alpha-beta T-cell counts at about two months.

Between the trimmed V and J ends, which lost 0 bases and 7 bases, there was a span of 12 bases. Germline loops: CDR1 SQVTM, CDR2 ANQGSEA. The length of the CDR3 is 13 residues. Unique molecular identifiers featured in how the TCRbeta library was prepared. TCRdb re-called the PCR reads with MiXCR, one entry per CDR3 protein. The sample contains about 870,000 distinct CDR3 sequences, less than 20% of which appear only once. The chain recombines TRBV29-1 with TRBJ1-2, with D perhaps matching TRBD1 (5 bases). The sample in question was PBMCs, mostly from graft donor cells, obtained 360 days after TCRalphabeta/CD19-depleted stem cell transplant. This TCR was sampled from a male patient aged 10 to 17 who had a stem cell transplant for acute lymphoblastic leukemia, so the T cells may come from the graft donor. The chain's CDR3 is CSVEDRAGRGYTF. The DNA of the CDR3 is TGCAGCGTTGAAGACAGGGCGGGTCGTGGCTACACCTTC.